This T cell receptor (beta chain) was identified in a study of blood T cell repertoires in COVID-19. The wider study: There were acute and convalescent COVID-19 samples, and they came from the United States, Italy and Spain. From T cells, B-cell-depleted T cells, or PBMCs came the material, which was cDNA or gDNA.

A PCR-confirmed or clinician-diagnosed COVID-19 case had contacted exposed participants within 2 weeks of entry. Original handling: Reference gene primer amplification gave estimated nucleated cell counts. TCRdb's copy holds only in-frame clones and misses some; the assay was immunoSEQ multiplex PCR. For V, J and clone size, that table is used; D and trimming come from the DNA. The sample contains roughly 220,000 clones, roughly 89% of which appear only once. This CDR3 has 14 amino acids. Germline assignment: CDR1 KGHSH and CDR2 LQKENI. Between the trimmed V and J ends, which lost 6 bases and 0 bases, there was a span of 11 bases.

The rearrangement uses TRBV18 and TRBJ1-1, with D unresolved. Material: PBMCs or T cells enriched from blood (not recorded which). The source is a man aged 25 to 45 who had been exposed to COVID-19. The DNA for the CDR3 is TGTGCCAGCTCGGCGGGGATATTGAACACTGAAGCTTTCTTT. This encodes CASSAGILNTEAFF. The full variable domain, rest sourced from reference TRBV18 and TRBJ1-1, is NAGVMQNPRHLVRRRGQEARLRCSPMKGHSHVYWYRQLPEEGLKFMVYLQKENIIDESGMPKERFSAEFPKEGPSILRIQQVVRGDSAAYFCASSAGILNTEAFFGQGTRLTVV.